Listed below are T cell receptor beta chains from one sample, sequenced in a study of T cell responses to AZD1222 COVID-19 vaccine. TCRdb keeps only in-frame clones here, not all; method: immunoSEQ multiplex PCR. The profile shows 55,000 to 70,000 clones, around four fifths of them singletons. The specimen comprised peripheral blood, sampled on day 0 of AZD1222 vaccination. Every receptor here comes from an adult in good health. CDR3s include the opening cysteine and the closing phenylalanine or tryptophan. D genes are given only for firm matches. Clone size is shown for a subset of rows, as once, few, many or a class of expanded clone.

j_call	clone_size	d_call	v_call	cdr3_aa	cdr3_nt
TRBJ2-5	few	-	TRBV28	CASNGGEETQYF	TGTGCCAGCAACGGGGGAGAAGAGACCCAGTACTTC
TRBJ2-3	few	-	TRBV12-3/TRBV12-4	CASSPGADTQYF	TGTGCCAGCAGCCCCGGGGCAGATACGCAGTATTTT
TRBJ2-1	-	TRBD2	TRBV5-1	CASSFSGGALEQFF	TGCGCCAGCAGCTTTAGCGGGGGGGCCCTTGAGCAGTTCTTC
TRBJ1-4	-	TRBD1	TRBV2	CATLSVTGGAYEKLFF	TGTGCCACCTTGTCTGTTACAGGGGGCGCGTATGAAAAACTGTTTTTT
TRBJ2-2	once	-	TRBV5-8	CASSLRPGELFF	TGTGCCAGCAGCTTGCGTCCCGGGGAGCTGTTTTTT
TRBJ1-2	-	-	TRBV28	CASSTQLGGYTF	TGTGCCAGCAGTACCCAATTGGGTGGCTACACCTTC
TRBJ2-2	-	-	TRBV29-1	CSVRSAASGELFF	TGCAGCGTTCGCAGCGCGGCATCCGGGGAGCTGTTTTTT
TRBJ1-4	-	-	TRBV7-9	CASSLDGGLQEKLFF	TGTGCCAGCAGCTTAGATGGGGGGCTCCAAGAAAAACTGTTTTTT
TRBJ1-5	-	TRBD1	TRBV18	CASSPDPGQGNQPQHF	TGTGCCAGCTCACCAGATCCGGGACAGGGGAATCAGCCCCAGCATTTT
TRBJ2-6	-	-	TRBV5-4	CASSLDSGANVLTF	TGTGCCAGCAGTCTGGACTCTGGGGCCAACGTCCTGACTTTC
TRBJ2-3	-	TRBD2	TRBV6-5	CASSYALAAGDTQYF	TGTGCCAGCAGTTACGCACTAGCGGCCGGAGATACGCAGTATTTT
TRBJ2-1	-	TRBD2	TRBV9	CASSVALAGGVYNEQFF	TGTGCCAGCAGCGTAGCCCTAGCGGGGGGCGTCTACAATGAGCAGTTCTTC
TRBJ1-4	-	-	TRBV5-6	CASSSSAGAWEKLFF	TGTGCCAGCAGCTCCTCTGCGGGGGCTTGGGAAAAACTGTTTTTT
TRBJ2-1	few	-	TRBV27	CASSSFRDPGNEQFF	TGTGCCAGCAGTTCCTTCCGGGATCCGGGGAATGAGCAGTTCTTC
TRBJ2-3	few	-	TRBV6-6	CASSYTEDTQYF	TGTGCCAGCAGTTACACCGAAGATACGCAGTATTTT
TRBJ2-3	many	-	TRBV7-2	CASSYRDKEGGDTQYF	TGTGCCAGCAGCTACCGGGACAAGGAGGGAGGAGATACGCAGTATTTT
TRBJ1-5	few	-	TRBV7-3	CASSLGHNQPQHF	TGTGCCAGCAGCTTAGGACACAATCAGCCCCAGCATTTT
TRBJ2-7	-	-	TRBV7-8	CASSSQGGGVYEQYF	TGTGCCAGCAGCTCCCAAGGTGGCGGGGTCTACGAGCAGTACTTC
TRBJ1-2	-	-	TRBV10-1	CASSPPGRFYGYTF	TGCGCCAGCAGTCCTCCGGGTCGGTTCTATGGCTACACCTTC
TRBJ1-1	-	-	TRBV29-1	CSVDDGGPEAFF	TGCAGCGTTGACGATGGCGGGCCTGAAGCTTTCTTT
TRBJ1-4	-	-	TRBV5-1	CASSGESGDVANEKLFF	TGCGCCAGCAGCGGGGAGAGCGGCGACGTGGCTAATGAAAAACTGTTTTTT
TRBJ2-5	-	-	TRBV5-1	CASSLTSLGETQYF	TGCGCCAGCAGCTTGACTAGCCTCGGAGAGACCCAGTACTTC
TRBJ1-5	-	-	TRBV29-1	CSAAEGDQPQHF	TGCAGCGCTGCGGAGGGTGATCAGCCCCAGCATTTT
TRBJ1-1	few	-	TRBV11-2	CASSLGGPTEAFF	TGTGCCAGCAGCTTGGGGGGGCCCACTGAAGCTTTCTTT
TRBJ2-7	-	-	TRBV7-9	CASSLGDRTLYEQYF	TGTGCCAGCAGCCTAGGGGACCGAACCCTCTACGAGCAGTACTTC
TRBJ2-1	-	-	TRBV5-8	CASSLAGNNEQFF	TGTGCCAGCAGCTTGGCCGGAAACAATGAGCAGTTCTTC